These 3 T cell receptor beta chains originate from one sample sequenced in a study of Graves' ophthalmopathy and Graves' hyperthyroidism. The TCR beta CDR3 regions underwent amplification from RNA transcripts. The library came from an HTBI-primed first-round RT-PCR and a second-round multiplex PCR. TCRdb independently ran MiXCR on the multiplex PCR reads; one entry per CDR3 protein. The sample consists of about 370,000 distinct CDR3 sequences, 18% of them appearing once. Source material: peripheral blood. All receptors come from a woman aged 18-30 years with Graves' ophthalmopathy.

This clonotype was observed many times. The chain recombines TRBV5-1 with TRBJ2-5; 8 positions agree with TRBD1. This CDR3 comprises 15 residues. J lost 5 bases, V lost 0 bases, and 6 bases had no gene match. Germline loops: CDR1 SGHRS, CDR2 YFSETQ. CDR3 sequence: CASSLAGQEWETQYF. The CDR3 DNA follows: TGCGCCAGCAGCTTGGCGGGACAGGAATGGGAGACCCAGTACTTC.

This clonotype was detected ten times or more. As DNA, the CDR3 is TGTGCCAGCAGCCCCCGAGGTAACTACGAGCAGTACTTC. It codes for CASSPRGNYEQYF. The chain recombines TRBV6-2 or TRBV6-3 with TRBJ2-7, with no clear D. Germline V gives CDR1 MNHEY, CDR2 SVGEGT. The CDR3 is 13 residues long. Trimming removed 6 bases from V and 3 bases from J, with 12 bases in between.

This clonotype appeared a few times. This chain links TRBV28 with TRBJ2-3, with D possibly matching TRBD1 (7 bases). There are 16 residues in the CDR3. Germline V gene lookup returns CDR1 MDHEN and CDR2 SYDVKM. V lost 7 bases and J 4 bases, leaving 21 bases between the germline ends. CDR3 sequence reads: CASTLERAGGSDTQYF. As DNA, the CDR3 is TGTGCCAGCACCCTAGAACGGGCAGGGGGGTCAGATACGCAGTATTTT.